This T cell receptor (beta chain) was found in a study of vaccination and CD4 T cells after COVID-19. Overall study context: Participants were vaccinated with two doses, given as either BNT162b2 or mRNA-1273 vaccine. Study outcomes and limitations: Looking at convalescent patients, 304 of their 307 vaccine-specific clones were spike mono-reactive.

Sequencing of the DNA from cultured CD4+ T cells was carried out with the Oncomine TCR Beta short-read assay. CD4+ T cells were cultured, and genomic DNA was extracted from them. MiXCR, run by TCRdb on the PCR reads, gives a single entry per CDR3 protein. Seen here are some 8,000 distinct CDR3 sequences, roughly 29% observed once, and the top ten hold roughly an eighth. The treatment was: roughly ten-day PBMC culture with coronavirus spike peptide pools or control peptides (ViraFEST assay). Gathering of the CD4+ T cells, from the unexposed donor, took place before the COVID-19 pandemic (2011-2018). Worth noting for this clonotype: The antigen remains unidentified.

This sequence was found in a human donor in good health. The sequenced sample was CD4+ T cells from blood, cultured in vitro.

CDR3 DNA sequence: TGCAGTGCTAGAGATAGGCAGGGGGAGAACACTGAAGCTTTCTTT. Translating gives CSARDRQGENTEAFF. The gene calls are TRBV20-1 and TRBJ1-1, with 7 bases lining up with TRBD1. Losses at the gene ends were 0 bases for V and 1 base for J; bases not matched to a gene: 5. The germline V gene has CDR1 DFQATT and CDR2 SNEGSKA (reference sequence). CDR3 length: 15 residues.